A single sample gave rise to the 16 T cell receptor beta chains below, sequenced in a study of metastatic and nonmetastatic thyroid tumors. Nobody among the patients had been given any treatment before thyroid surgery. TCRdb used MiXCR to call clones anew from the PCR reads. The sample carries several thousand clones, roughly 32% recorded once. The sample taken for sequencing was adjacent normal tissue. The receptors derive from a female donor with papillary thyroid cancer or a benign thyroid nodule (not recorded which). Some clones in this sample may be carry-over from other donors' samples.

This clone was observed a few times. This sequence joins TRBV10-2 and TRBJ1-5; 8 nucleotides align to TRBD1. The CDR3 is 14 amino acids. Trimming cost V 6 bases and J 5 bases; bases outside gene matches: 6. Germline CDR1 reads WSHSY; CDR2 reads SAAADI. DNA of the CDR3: TGCGCCAGCAGGGCAGGGGGCGTTTATCAGCCCCAGCATTTT. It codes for CASRAGGVYQPQHF.

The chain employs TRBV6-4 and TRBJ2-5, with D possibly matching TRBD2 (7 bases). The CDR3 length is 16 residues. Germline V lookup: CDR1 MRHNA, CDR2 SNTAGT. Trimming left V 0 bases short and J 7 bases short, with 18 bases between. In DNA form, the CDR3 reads TGTGCCAGCAGTGACTCGGTCCTGAGGAGGGGGGGGACCCAGTACTTC. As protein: CASSDSVLRRGGTQYF.

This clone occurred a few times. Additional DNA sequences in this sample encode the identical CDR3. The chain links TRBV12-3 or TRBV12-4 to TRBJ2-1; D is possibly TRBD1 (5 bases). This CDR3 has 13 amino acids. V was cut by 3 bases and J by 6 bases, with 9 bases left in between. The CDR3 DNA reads TGTGCCAGCAGTTTGGGGCTCCGCAATGAGCAGTTCTTC. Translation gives CASSLGLRNEQFF.

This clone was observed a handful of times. CDR3 DNA: TGTGCCAGCATCACGGGGCAGGGGGCGGGCTCACCCCTCCACTTT. This encodes CASITGQGAGSPLHF. The chain recombines TRBV2 with TRBJ1-6; 8 bases line up with TRBD1. Trimming removed 7 bases from V and 10 bases from J; junction bases left unmatched: 12. This CDR3 is 15 amino acids long. Germline CDR1 reads SNHLY; CDR2 reads FYNNEI.

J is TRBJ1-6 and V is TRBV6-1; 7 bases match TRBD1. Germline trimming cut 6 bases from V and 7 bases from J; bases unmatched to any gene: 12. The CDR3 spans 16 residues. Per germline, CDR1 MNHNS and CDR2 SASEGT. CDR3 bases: TGTGCCAGCAGCCTGGGGGGACAGAGGCTCAATTCACCCCTCCACTTT. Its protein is CASSLGGQRLNSPLHF.

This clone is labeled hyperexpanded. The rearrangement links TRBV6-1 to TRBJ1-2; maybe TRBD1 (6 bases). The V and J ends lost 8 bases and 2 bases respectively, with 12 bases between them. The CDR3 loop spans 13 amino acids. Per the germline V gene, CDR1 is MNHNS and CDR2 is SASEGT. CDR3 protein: CASAPGGNYGYTF. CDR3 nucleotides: TGTGCCAGCGCCCCCGGGGGCAACTATGGCTACACCTTC.

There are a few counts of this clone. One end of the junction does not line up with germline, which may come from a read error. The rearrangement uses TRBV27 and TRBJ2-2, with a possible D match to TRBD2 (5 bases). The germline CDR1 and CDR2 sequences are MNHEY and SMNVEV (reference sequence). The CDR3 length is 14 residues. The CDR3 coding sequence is TGTGCCAGCAGTTTAATGGATAACACCGGGGAGCCGTTTTTT. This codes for CASSLMDNTGEPFF.

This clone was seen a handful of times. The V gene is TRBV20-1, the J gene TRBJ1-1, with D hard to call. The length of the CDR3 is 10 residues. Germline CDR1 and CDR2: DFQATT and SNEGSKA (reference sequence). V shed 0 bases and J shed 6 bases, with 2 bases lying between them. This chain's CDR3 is CSARDPEAFF. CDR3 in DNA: TGCAGTGCTAGAGACCCTGAAGCTTTCTTT.

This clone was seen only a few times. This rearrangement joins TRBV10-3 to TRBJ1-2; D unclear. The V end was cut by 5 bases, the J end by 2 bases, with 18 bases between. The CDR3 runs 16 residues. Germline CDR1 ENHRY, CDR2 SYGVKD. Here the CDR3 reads CAISPPFAATNYGYTF. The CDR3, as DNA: TGTGCCATCAGTCCACCCTTCGCAGCCACCAACTATGGCTACACCTTC.

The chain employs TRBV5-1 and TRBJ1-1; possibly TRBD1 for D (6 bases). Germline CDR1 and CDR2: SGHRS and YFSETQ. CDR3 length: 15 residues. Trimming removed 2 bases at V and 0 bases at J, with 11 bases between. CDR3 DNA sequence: TGCGCCAGCAGCTTACGACAGGCTATGAACACTGAAGCTTTCTTT. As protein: CASSLRQAMNTEAFF.

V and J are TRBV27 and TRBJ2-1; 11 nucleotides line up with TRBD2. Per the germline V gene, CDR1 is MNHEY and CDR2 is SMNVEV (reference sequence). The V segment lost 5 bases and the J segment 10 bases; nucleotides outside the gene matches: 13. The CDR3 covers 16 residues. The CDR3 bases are TGTGCCAGCAGTCCTCGGGGGACTAGCGGACCCCTGGAGCAGTTCTTC. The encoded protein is CASSPRGTSGPLEQFF.

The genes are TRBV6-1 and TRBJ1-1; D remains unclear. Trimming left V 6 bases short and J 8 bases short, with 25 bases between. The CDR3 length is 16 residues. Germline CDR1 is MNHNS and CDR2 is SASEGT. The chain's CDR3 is CASSSARVRRMSEAFF. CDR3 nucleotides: TGTGCCAGCAGCTCCGCCCGGGTGCGTAGGATGTCCGAAGCTTTCTTT.

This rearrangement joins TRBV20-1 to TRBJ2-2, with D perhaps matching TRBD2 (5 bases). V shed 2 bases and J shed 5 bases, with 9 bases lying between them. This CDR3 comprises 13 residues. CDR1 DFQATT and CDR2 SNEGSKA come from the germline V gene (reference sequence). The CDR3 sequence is CSARPSNTGELFF. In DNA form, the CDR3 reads TGCAGTGCTAGACCTAGCAATACCGGGGAGCTGTTTTTT.

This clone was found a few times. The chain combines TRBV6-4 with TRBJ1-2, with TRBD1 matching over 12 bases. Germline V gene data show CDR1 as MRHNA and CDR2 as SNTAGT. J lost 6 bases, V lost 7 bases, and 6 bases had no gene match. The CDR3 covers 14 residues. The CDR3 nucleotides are TGTGCCAGCAAGGCGGGACAGGGGGCCGATGGCTACACCTTC. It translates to CASKAGQGADGYTF.

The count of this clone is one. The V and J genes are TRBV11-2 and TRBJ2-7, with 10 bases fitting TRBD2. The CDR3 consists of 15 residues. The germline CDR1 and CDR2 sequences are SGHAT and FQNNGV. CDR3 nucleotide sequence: TGTGGGTGCAGCCCCTCAGCGGGAGGGCCGGTCGAGCAGTACTTC. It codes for CGCSPSAGGPVEQYF. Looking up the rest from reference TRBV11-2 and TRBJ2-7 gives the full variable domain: EAGVAQSPRYKIIEKRQSVAFWCNPISGHATLYWYQQILGQGPKLLIQFQNNGVVDDSQLPKDRFSAERLKGVDSTLKIQPAKLEDSAVYLCGCSPSAGGPVEQYFGPGTRLTVT.

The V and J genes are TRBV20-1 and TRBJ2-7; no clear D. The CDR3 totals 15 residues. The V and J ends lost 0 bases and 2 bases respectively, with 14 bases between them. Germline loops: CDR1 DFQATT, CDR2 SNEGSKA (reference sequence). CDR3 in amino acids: CSARDRTSVTYEQYF. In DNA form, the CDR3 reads TGCAGTGCTAGAGATCGAACATCAGTAACCTACGAGCAGTACTTC.